These 6 T cell receptor beta chains came from one sample sequenced in a study of T cell responses to AZD1222 COVID-19 vaccine. TCRdb's copy holds only in-frame clones and misses some; the assay was immunoSEQ multiplex PCR. Of 120,000 or so clones listed, about 92% were seen once; the top ten hold around 4.5%. Material: peripheral blood, obtained on day 0 of MenACWY control vaccination. All receptors derive from an adult in good health.

The rearrangement uses TRBV27 and TRBJ1-1; TRBD1 is a possible D gene (6 bases). Looked up from germline, CDR1 is MNHEY and CDR2 is SMNVEV (reference sequence). V gave up 3 bases and J gave up 0 bases, with 17 bases separating them. The CDR3 sequence is 17 residues long. The CDR3 region has the DNA TGTGCCAGCAGTTTGAGTGTGGGGGCCGGCATGAACACTGAAGCTTTCTTT. Its translation is CASSLSVGAGMNTEAFF.

V gene TRBV5-1 combines with J gene TRBJ2-3; a weak D match, TRBD1 (5 bases). The CDR3 contains 12 residues. Germline lookup yields CDR1 SGHRS and CDR2 YFSETQ. Deletions cut 2 bases from V and 6 bases from J, with 7 bases between. The chain's CDR3 is CASSFWGDTQYF. DNA for the CDR3: TGCGCCAGCAGCTTTTGGGGCGATACGCAGTATTTT.

In this sample, this clone turned up a few times. Other DNA sequences in this specimen translate into the identical CDR3. The chain joins TRBV29-1 to TRBJ2-1, with a possible D match to TRBD2 (5 bases). The V end lost 4 bases, the J end lost 7 bases, and 14 bases lay between the germline ends. CDR1 and CDR2 (germline): SQVTM, ANQGSEA. The CDR3 spans 13 residues. The CDR3 region is CSVVGLAENEQFF. The CDR3 DNA reads as TGCAGCGTTGTCGGACTGGCTGAAAATGAGCAGTTCTTC.

The chain links TRBV7-7 to TRBJ1-5; 10 positions match TRBD1. Germline CDR1 is SSHAT and CDR2 is FNYEAQ (reference sequence). The CDR3 has 18 amino acids. V shed 5 bases and J 0 bases; nucleotides not matched to a gene: 10. CDR3 sequence (DNA): TGTGCCAGCAGCGCGGGACAGGGGACCCAATATAGCAATCAGCCCCAGCATTTT. This codes for CASSAGQGTQYSNQPQHF.

J is TRBJ2-5 and V is TRBV5-4; D unclear. Trimming removed 4 bases at V and 2 bases at J, with 3 bases between. The CDR3 consists of 11 residues. CDR1 SGHNT and CDR2 YYREEE come from the germline V gene (reference sequence). The CDR3 spells CASSEQETQYF. The DNA for the CDR3 is TGTGCCAGCAGCGAACAAGAGACCCAGTACTTC.

The chain employs TRBV6-5 and TRBJ1-4; the D is unclear. Germline V CDR1 and CDR2: MNHEY, SVGAGI. Trimming took off 8 bases at V and 5 bases at J, with 12 bases between the two ends. This CDR3 region has 13 residues. This CDR3 reads CASLGRVNEKLFF. The DNA of the CDR3 is TGTGCCAGCCTGGGGAGAGTGAATGAAAAACTGTTTTTT.